Below, 10 T cell receptor beta chains from the same sample are listed, as sequenced in a study of beta chain features in type 1 diabetes (dated by TCRdb to the late 2010s). Points the paper makes about the study in general: In all four CD4+ subsets, TCRB CDR3 length was moderately but significantly shorter in type 1 diabetes patients.

These receptors lack a known antigen. Library preparation employed the immunoSEQ multiplex PCR assay. The entire amount of isolated RNA was reverse transcribed using the High Capacity cDNA Reverse Transcription Kit, so the sequenced TCRB transcripts were expressed ones. Imported from immuneACCESS, the table was reduced by TCRdb to in-frame sequences with V and J called. These copies leave out some clones; in studies compared against another copy, an unresolved V gene accounts for under half, and the cause of the remainder is not known. The sample table lists some 700,000 clones, 10% to 15% of them with a count of one. The biggest ten clones account for approximately 0.022% of the sample. The sequenced sample was naive CD4+ T cells from blood. The cell subset or site tag for this specimen amounts to: true naive CD4+ T cells. These receptors were collected from a man aged 18 to 29 with type 1 diabetes.

The table lists this clone with a few counts. The chain recombines TRBV30 with TRBJ1-2; tentatively, D is TRBD1 (6 bases). Per the germline V gene, CDR1 is GTSNPN and CDR2 is SVGIG (reference sequence). The CDR3 has 14 amino acids. Deletions cut 3 bases from V and 5 bases from J, with 16 bases between. CDR3 region: CAWRPTGNFYGYTF. CDR3 DNA: TGTGCCTGGAGACCCACAGGGAATTTTTATGGCTACACCTTC.

This clone was counted between two and nine times. The gene calls are TRBV5-1 and TRBJ1-1, with 7 nucleotides matching TRBD1. CDR3 length equals 16 residues. Germline V gives CDR1 SGHRS, CDR2 YFSETQ. V was clipped by 5 bases and J by 0 bases; unmatched bases: 10. Here the CDR3 reads CASRPVTGTMNTEAFF. The CDR3 DNA follows: TGCGCCAGCAGGCCAGTGACAGGGACCATGAACACTGAAGCTTTCTTT.

This clone was detected a few times. The gene calls are TRBV28 and TRBJ2-1, with 11 positions matching TRBD2. This CDR3 spans 15 amino acids. V was clipped by 6 bases and J by 4 bases; unmatched bases: 5. Germline assignment: CDR1 MDHEN and CDR2 SYDVKM. Here the CDR3 reads CASSRGTSGYNEQFF. CDR3 bases: TGTGCCAGCAGCCGCGGGACTAGCGGTTACAATGAGCAGTTCTTC.

The chain combines TRBV15 with TRBJ1-5, with D hard to call. The CDR3 runs 17 residues. V was pared by 0 bases and J by 0 bases, with 12 bases between. Germline values: CDR1 LNHNV, CDR2 YYDKDF (reference sequence). CDR3 nucleotides: TGTGCCACCAGCAGAGAACCCTCCCATTATAGCAATCAGCCCCAGCATTTT. It encodes CATSREPSHYSNQPQHF.

The rearrangement joins TRBV7-9 to TRBJ2-7, with D perhaps assigned TRBD1 or TRBD2 (5 bases each). CDR3 length equals 12 residues. Germline CDR1 and CDR2: SEHNR and FQNEAQ (reference sequence). Trimming took off 6 bases at V and 6 bases at J, with 12 bases between the two ends. This CDR3 is CASSPEGSEQYF. CDR3 nucleotide sequence: TGTGCCAGCAGTCCCGAGGGGTCCGAGCAGTACTTC.

The V gene is TRBV6-5, the J gene TRBJ1-1; weak D call: TRBD1 (6 bases). CDR1 is MNHEY and CDR2 is SVGAGI in the germline V gene. This CDR3 has 14 amino acids. Trimming removed 8 bases at V and 2 bases at J, with 15 bases between. The CDR3 loop reads CASHRDGENTEAFF. The CDR3, as DNA: TGTGCCAGCCACAGGGACGGGGAAAACACTGAAGCTTTCTTT.

Comments on this clone: This same CDR3 is encoded by further DNA sequences in the sample. The V gene is TRBV5-1, the J gene TRBJ1-2, with 7 bases matching TRBD1. The J segment lost 3 bases and the V segment lost 4 bases, leaving 3 bases of the junction unmatched. Germline values: CDR1 SGHRS, CDR2 YFSETQ. The CDR3 runs 13 residues. CDR3 sequence: CASSRDRDYGYTF. CDR3 bases: TGCGCCAGCAGCCGTGACAGGGACTATGGCTACACCTTC.

J is TRBJ2-7 and V is TRBV10-3; 8 positions match TRBD1. Germline V gene lookup returns CDR1 ENHRY and CDR2 SYGVKD. This CDR3 contains 13 residues. The V and J ends lost 8 bases and 0 bases, in that order; junction bases with no gene match: 3. The CDR3 sequence: CAIGQGLSYEQYF. The CDR3 DNA reads TGTGCCATCGGACAGGGCCTCTCCTACGAGCAGTACTTC.

There are a few counts of this clone. The gene calls are TRBV5-4 and TRBJ1-6; no reliable D call. In germline, CDR1 is SGHNT, CDR2 YYREEE (reference sequence). This CDR3 has 15 residues. The V end was cut by 4 bases, the J end by 0 bases, with 8 bases between. The DNA for the CDR3 is TGTGCCAGCAGCCTAGGTGTCTCCTATAATTCACCCCTCCACTTT. This translates into CASSLGVSYNSPLHF.

This clone has a handful of counts. The chain employs TRBV6-6 and TRBJ2-7, with TRBD1 matching 8 bases. Trimming cost V 6 bases and J 6 bases; bases outside gene matches: 1. The CDR3 extends over 11 amino acids. Per germline, CDR1 MNHNY and CDR2 SVGAGI (reference sequence). The CDR3 DNA reads TGTGCCAGCAGAGACAGGGGCGAGCAGTACTTC. Translation gives CASRDRGEQYF.